This T cell receptor (beta chain) stems from a study of shared clonotypes between healthy human individuals. Study-wide findings and caveats: Clonotypes shared by all four donors outscored non-shared clonotypes in generation probability.

This clone was found once. Its specificity is unknown. Assay used: immunoSEQ multiplex PCR; TCRdb lists only in-frame clones, some missing. The sample includes around 2.3 million clones, approximately 94% of them seen just once. Trimming left V 9 bases short and J 0 bases short, with 13 bases between. Germline V CDR1 and CDR2: SGHTA, FQGNSA. The CDR3 totals 14 residues. This receptor was taken from a young man in good health. The sample comprised naive CD4+ T cells sorted from blood. This sample's subset: CD45RA+ positively selected. The chain carries TRBV7-2 and TRBJ2-3, with D hard to call. The CDR3 loop reads CASSAGPSTDTQYF. CDR3 DNA sequence: TGTGCCAGTAGTGCCGGGCCTAGCACAGATACGCAGTATTTT.